Shown below are 29 T cell receptor beta chains from a single sample sequenced in a study of cytomegalovirus exposure and HLA in healthy donors. Amplification used 60 Vbeta primers and 13 Jbeta primers. Only in-frame clones appear in the TCRdb table, and some are missing; sequencing was by immunoSEQ multiplex PCR. The sample yields 110,000 to 150,000 clones, roughly three quarters seen once. Sample: PBMCs. These receptors came from a woman in her fifties or sixties in good health and CMV-seronegative.

This clone was recorded only once. The chain recombines TRBV4-1 with TRBJ1-2; 8 nucleotides align to TRBD1. Germline V lookup: CDR1 MGHRA, CDR2 YSYEKL. V trimming: 1 base; J trimming: 5 bases; junction bases outside the gene matches: 6. This CDR3 is 15 amino acids long. This chain's CDR3 is CASSQGRGQAYGYTF. CDR3 nucleotide sequence: TGCGCCAGCAGCCAAGGGCGGGGACAGGCTTATGGCTACACCTTC.

The V call is TRBV2, the J call TRBJ2-5, with D possibly matching TRBD2 (6 bases). Germline CDR1 SNHLY, CDR2 FYNNEI. Deletions cut 6 bases from V and 2 bases from J, with 16 bases between. The CDR3 extends over 15 amino acids. Here the CDR3 reads CASRGGRTPQETQYF. The CDR3 DNA reads as TGTGCCAGCAGGGGGGGTAGGACCCCTCAAGAGACCCAGTACTTC. The full variable domain, rest sourced from reference TRBV2 and TRBJ2-5, is EPEVTQTPSHQVTQMGQEVILRCVPISNHLYFYWYRQILGQKVEFLVSFYNNEISEKSEIFDDQFSVERPDGSNFTLKIRSTKLEDSAMYFCASRGGRTPQETQYFGPGTRLLVL.

CDR3 nucleotides: TGTGCCAGTAAAGAGGACAGGGGAGAGACCCAGTACTTC. Translated: CASKEDRGETQYF. The chain uses TRBV19 and TRBJ2-5, with 9 bases matching TRBD1. This CDR3 has 13 residues. Germline values: CDR1 LNHDA, CDR2 SQIVND (reference sequence). The V segment lost 7 bases and the J segment 4 bases; nucleotides outside the gene matches: 4.

The chain couples TRBV10-3 to TRBJ1-5, with a possible D match to TRBD1 (5 bases). Germline assignment: CDR1 ENHRY and CDR2 SYGVKD. V shed 7 bases and J shed 2 bases, with 21 bases lying between them. CDR3 length: 17 amino acids. The CDR3 bases are TGTGCCATCATGGGGGTCGGCGGGGGGACGGGCAATCAGCCCCAGCATTTT. Amino acids: CAIMGVGGGTGNQPQHF.

The CDR3 spells CASSLVVGTGTEAFF. The CDR3 bases are TGTGCCAGCAGCTTAGTTGTCGGGACAGGGACTGAAGCTTTCTTT. The chain employs TRBV7-2 and TRBJ1-1; 9 bases match TRBD1. Per germline, CDR1 SGHTA and CDR2 FQGNSA. CDR3 size: 15 residues. Trimming cost V 1 base and J 5 bases; bases outside gene matches: 5.

The CDR3 region has the DNA TGTGCCAGCAGCTTGGAGCGGGGGGCGATGACAGATACGCAGTATTTT. Its protein product is CASSLERGAMTDTQYF. This chain connects TRBV5-6 to TRBJ2-3; TRBD2 matches 9 bases. J gave up 3 bases and V 0 bases, and 5 bases lay outside the gene matches. This CDR3 spans 16 amino acids. Germline CDR1 SGHDT, CDR2 YYEEEE.

This chain links TRBV7-9 with TRBJ2-5; the D gene is possibly TRBD1 (6 bases). V lost 7 bases and J 1 base, leaving 13 bases between the germline ends. The germline gives CDR1 SEHNR, CDR2 FQNEAQ (reference sequence). The CDR3 runs to 14 residues. CDR3 loop: CASTTPRGQETQYF. CDR3 coding DNA: TGTGCCAGCACCACTCCCAGGGGCCAAGAGACCCAGTACTTC.

The table lists this clone with a count of one. V is TRBV30 and J is TRBJ2-3; perhaps TRBD1 as D (6 bases). The CDR3 length is 15 residues. Germline CDR1 GTSNPN, CDR2 SVGIG (reference sequence). V shed 2 bases and J shed 6 bases, with 18 bases lying between them. As DNA, the CDR3 is TGTGCCTGGAGTTCCCAGCGAGGGGGAACGGATACGCAGTATTTT. Its protein product is CAWSSQRGGTDTQYF.

J is TRBJ2-5 and V is TRBV29-1; 8 positions agree with TRBD1. The germline CDR1 and CDR2 sequences are SQVTM and ANQGSEA. This CDR3 comprises 13 residues. Trimming took 7 bases from V and 5 from J; bases not matched to a gene: 9. The CDR3 loop is CSAHRQGMETQYF. The CDR3 bases are TGCAGCGCCCATAGACAGGGGATGGAGACCCAGTACTTC.

V and J are TRBV5-1 and TRBJ2-3; 8 nucleotides match TRBD2. This CDR3 spans 15 amino acids. Losses at the gene ends were 4 bases for V and 0 bases for J; bases not matched to a gene: 4. The germline CDR1 and CDR2 sequences are SGHRS and YFSETQ. The CDR3 reads CASSTSGGSTDTQYF. CDR3 bases: TGCGCCAGCAGCACCTCGGGGGGGAGCACAGATACGCAGTATTTT.

V and J are TRBV2 and TRBJ2-1; 8 nucleotides agree with TRBD2. The CDR3 loop spans 14 amino acids. Trimming at V came to 3 bases and at J to 2 bases, leaving 0 bases not matched to a gene. CDR1 and CDR2 (germline): SNHLY, FYNNEI. CDR3 amino acids: CASSEGLAYNEQFF. Written as DNA, the CDR3 is TGTGCCAGCAGTGAGGGACTAGCCTACAATGAGCAGTTCTTC.

The V gene is TRBV19, the J gene TRBJ2-7; TRBD1 matches at 11 bases. V was pared by 5 bases and J by 4 bases, with 7 bases of the junction left unmatched. This CDR3 region has 15 residues. Looked up from germline, CDR1 is LNHDA and CDR2 is SQIVND (reference sequence). The CDR3 DNA reads TGTGCCAGTAGTCGGACAGGGGGCGGAGGGTACGAGCAGTACTTC. This encodes CASSRTGGGGYEQYF.

The chain is built from TRBV7-2 and TRBJ1-1; 10 positions agree with TRBD1. This CDR3 spans 15 amino acids. V lost 4 bases, J lost 7 bases, and 9 bases stayed unmatched. CDR1 and CDR2 (germline): SGHTA, FQGNSA. As DNA, the CDR3 is TGTGCCAGCAGCTCCGGGACAGGGGCCTCATTTGAAGCTTTCTTT. This encodes CASSSGTGASFEAFF.

This clone was picked up one time. The CDR3 reads CASSSLASFPYF. The CDR3 region has the DNA TGTGCCAGCAGCTCCCTAGCTAGTTTTCCGTACTTC. The gene calls are TRBV7-8 and TRBJ2-5; a possible D gene is TRBD2 (5 bases). The germline V gene encodes CDR1 SGHVS and CDR2 FQNEAQ. With 4 bases removed from V and 13 bases from J, the gap between germline ends came to 16 bases. This CDR3 region has 12 residues. The complete variable domain, with remaining parts taken from reference TRBV7-8 and TRBJ2-5, reads GAGVSQSPRYKVAKRGQDVALRCDPISGHVSLFWYQQALGQGPEFLTYFQNEAQLDKSGLPSDRFFAERPEGSVSTLKIQRTQQEDSAVYLCASSSLASFPYFGPGTRLLVL.

The rearrangement links TRBV19 to TRBJ1-2; D remains ambiguous. V was trimmed by 5 bases and J by 8 bases, leaving 12 bases between them. The CDR3 length is 12 residues. Germline lookup yields CDR1 LNHDA and CDR2 SQIVND (reference sequence). CDR3 DNA: TGTGCCAGTAGTCCGGAGGGTCAGGGCTACACCTTC. It encodes CASSPEGQGYTF. The entire variable domain, with the rest obtained from reference TRBV19 and TRBJ1-2, is as follows: DGGITQSPKYLFRKEGQNVTLSCEQNLNHDAMYWYRQDPGQGLRLIYYSQIVNDFQKGDIAEGYSVSREKKESFPLTVTSAQKNPTAFYLCASSPEGQGYTFGSGTRLTVV.

This clone was recorded a few times. V is TRBV7-7 and J is TRBJ1-1, with a weak D call TRBD1 (5 bases). CDR1 and CDR2 (germline): SSHAT, FNYEAQ (reference sequence). CDR3 length equals 13 residues. This chain's CDR3 is CASALDSLSEAFF. CDR3 nucleotide sequence: TGTGCTAGCGCCCTAGACAGCTTATCCGAAGCTTTCTTT.

This chain uses TRBV5-6 with TRBJ2-5, with D perhaps TRBD2 (6 bases). The CDR3 has 15 residues. The germline V gene has CDR1 SGHDT and CDR2 YYEEEE. Trimming took 6 bases from V and 4 from J, leaving 19 bases between them. The CDR3 nucleotides read TGTGCCAGCACCTCGAAACCTTTCGGGGGAGAGACCCAGTACTTC. It codes for CASTSKPFGGETQYF.

The chain employs TRBV11-2 and TRBJ2-3; a weak D match, TRBD1 (5 bases). V lost 1 base and J lost 4, with 12 bases in between. The CDR3 is made up of 15 amino acids. Germline lookup yields CDR1 SGHAT and CDR2 FQNNGV. This chain's CDR3 is CASSLGPKGADTQYF. The CDR3, as DNA: TGTGCCAGCAGCTTAGGACCAAAAGGGGCAGATACGCAGTATTTT.

The rearrangement uses TRBV7-2 and TRBJ1-4, with a weak D call TRBD1 (5 bases). The CDR3 is made up of 16 amino acids. CDR1 is SGHTA, CDR2 FQGNSA, per germline. Trimming removed 1 base from V and 5 bases from J, with 14 bases in between. The CDR3 loop reads CASSLGMQGGNEKLFF. CDR3 DNA sequence: TGTGCCAGCAGCTTAGGGATGCAGGGAGGGAATGAAAAACTGTTTTTT.

In DNA, the CDR3 is TGTGCCAGTAGTACGGGTCCCGGGACAGGTTACGAGCAGTACTTC. Translated, it gives CASSTGPGTGYEQYF. The chain employs TRBV19 and TRBJ2-7; 8 nucleotides match TRBD1. Germline-derived CDR1 and CDR2 are LNHDA and SQIVND (reference sequence). The CDR3 runs to 15 residues. V was clipped by 4 bases and J by 4 bases; unmatched bases: 9.

This sequence joins TRBV19 and TRBJ2-1; D perhaps matches TRBD2 (7 bases). Looked up from germline, CDR1 is LNHDA and CDR2 is SQIVND (reference sequence). The ends were cut back, 3 bases at V and 8 bases at J, with 20 bases in the middle. CDR3 length: 16 amino acids. This CDR3 is CASSITGGLTTDEQFF. For the CDR3, the DNA is TGTGCCAGTAGTATTACCGGGGGGCTAACAACCGATGAGCAGTTCTTC.

The genes are TRBV6-5 and TRBJ2-5; D may be TRBD2 (5 bases). Near its end, the DNA agrees better with TRBJ2-7, so the J call may be wrong. The CDR3 contains 14 residues. Germline V gene data show CDR1 as MNHEY and CDR2 as SVGAGI. The CDR3 reads CASSFGVDSYEQYF. For the CDR3, the DNA is TGTGCCAGCAGTTTCGGGGTCGACTCCTACGAGCAGTACTTC.

The V call is TRBV9, the J call TRBJ1-3; 8 bases map to TRBD1. CDR1 and CDR2 (germline): SGDLS, YYNGEE. V shed 1 base, J shed 1 base, and the junction held 13 bases outside the gene matches. The CDR3 loop spans 19 amino acids. The CDR3 bases are TGTGCCAGCAGCGTACGAGGACAGGGTAGCCTTTCTTCTGGAAACACCATATATTTT. Protein: CASSVRGQGSLSSGNTIYF.

The chain employs TRBV28 and TRBJ1-2; tentative D call: TRBD1 (5 bases). The CDR3 contains 11 residues. Germline V gene sequence: CDR1 MDHEN, CDR2 SYDVKM. The ends were cut back, 7 bases at V and 7 bases at J, with 10 bases in the middle. CDR3 DNA sequence: TGTGCCAGCAAACGGGGGGGTGGCTACACCTTC. Protein sequence: CASKRGGGYTF.

J is TRBJ2-4 and V is TRBV6-1; TRBD1 aligns across 7 bases. The CDR3 extends over 18 amino acids. Germline values: CDR1 MNHNS, CDR2 SASEGT. V shed 0 bases, J shed 0 bases, and the junction held 8 bases outside the gene matches. The CDR3 nucleotides read TGTGCCAGCAGTGAAGCGCTTCGGGACAGTCTAGCCAAAAACATTCAGTACTTC. Its protein is CASSEALRDSLAKNIQYF.

The chain links TRBV5-8 to TRBJ2-1; 8 bases align to TRBD2. CDR1 and CDR2 from the germline V gene are SGHTS and YDEGEE. This CDR3 spans 15 amino acids. V lost 4 bases to trimming and J lost 7 bases; unmatched junction nucleotides: 10. CDR3 residues: CASSLGGASGNEQFF. The CDR3 DNA reads as TGTGCCAGCAGCCTAGGTGGGGCTAGCGGGAATGAGCAGTTCTTC.

The V and J genes are TRBV9 and TRBJ2-3; TRBD2 matches 9 bases. CDR3 length equals 16 residues. Germline CDR1 SGDLS, CDR2 YYNGEE. The ends lost 4 bases at V and 0 bases at J; junction bases unmatched: 6. The CDR3 bases are TGTGCCAGCAGCCCCCGTGCGGGGGGGAGCACAGATACGCAGTATTTT. Its translation: CASSPRAGGSTDTQYF.

This chain uses TRBV11-2 with TRBJ2-7; D remains ambiguous. Trimming stripped 1 base from V and 2 bases from J, with 9 bases between. CDR1 is SGHAT, CDR2 FQNNGV, per germline. CDR3 length equals 14 residues. CDR3 sequence (DNA): TGTGCCAGCAGCTTAGTGAGGCAGCCCTACGAGCAGTACTTC. Translating it yields CASSLVRQPYEQYF.

This clone was picked up a small number of times. V and J are TRBV9 and TRBJ2-7; 7 bases are a match to TRBD1. CDR1 is SGDLS, CDR2 YYNGEE, per germline. Trimming took 3 bases from V and 0 from J; bases not matched to a gene: 6. The CDR3 contains 15 residues. The CDR3 is CASSGDRDYSYEQYF. Here the CDR3 DNA reads TGTGCCAGCAGCGGAGACAGGGATTACTCCTACGAGCAGTACTTC. Based on the CDR3 plus reference TRBV9 and TRBJ2-7, the full variable domain is DSGVTQTPKHLITATGQRVTLRCSPRSGDLSVYWYQQSLDQGLQFLIQYYNGEERAKGNILERFSAQQFPDLHSELNLSSLELGDSALYFCASSGDRDYSYEQYFGPGTRLTVT.